Shown below are 14 T cell receptor beta chains from a single sample sequenced in a study of T cell responses to AZD1222 COVID-19 vaccine. Libraries were prepared by immunoSEQ multiplex PCR; TCRdb keeps only in-frame clonotypes and omits some of them. The sample has approximately 120,000 clones, around 89% seen once. The source material was peripheral blood, sampled 28 days after the second AZD1222 dose. The receptors stem from an adult who received the AZD1222 COVID-19 vaccine.

The rearrangement uses TRBV20-1 and TRBJ2-3; D gene ambiguous. The CDR3 is 11 residues long. Trimming removed 6 bases at V and 0 bases at J, with 4 bases between. In germline, CDR1 is DFQATT, CDR2 SNEGSKA (reference sequence). CDR3 loop: CSAQSTDTQYF. For the CDR3, the DNA is TGCAGTGCCCAGAGCACAGATACGCAGTATTTT.

The gene calls are TRBV27 and TRBJ2-7, with D possibly being TRBD1 (5 bases). Trimming shortened V by 7 bases and J by 2 bases, and 15 bases separated the two germline ends. Germline assignment: CDR1 MNHEY and CDR2 SMNVEV (reference sequence). The CDR3 consists of 14 residues. The CDR3 coding sequence is TGTGCCAGCACCCCCGTCGCAGGGCCCTACGAGCAGTACTTC. This translates into CASTPVAGPYEQYF.

J is TRBJ1-4 and V is TRBV24-1; 9 bases are a match to TRBD1. CDR1 is KGHDR, CDR2 SFDVKD, per germline. J was trimmed by 0 bases and V by 5 bases; bases with no gene match: 9. The CDR3 is made up of 18 amino acids. For the CDR3, the DNA is TGTGCCACCAGTGGTCACCAGGACAGGGGCTCAACTAATGAAAAACTGTTTTTT. Amino acids: CATSGHQDRGSTNEKLFF.

This sequence joins TRBV5-1 and TRBJ1-1; maybe TRBD1 (5 bases). Trimming took 1 base from V and 4 from J, leaving 14 bases between them. The CDR3 consists of 15 residues. CDR1 and CDR2 (germline): SGHRS, YFSETQ. CDR3 amino acids: CASSLTEVGGTEAFF. The DNA of the CDR3 is TGCGCCAGCAGCTTGACAGAGGTGGGGGGCACTGAAGCTTTCTTT.

V is TRBV21-1 and J is TRBJ2-6; the tabulated D call, TRBD1, remains unverified against the DNA. TRBV21-1 is a recognized pseudogene. The CDR3 is 17 amino acids. The CDR3 nucleotides read TGTGCCAGCAGCAGCGGGACAGGGGAATCTGGGGCCAACGTCCTGACTTTC. Translation: CASSSGTGESGANVLTF.

The V call is TRBV5-1, the J call TRBJ1-2, with no clear D. Germline CDR1 and CDR2: SGHRS and YFSETQ. The CDR3 sequence is 13 residues long. With 4 bases removed from V and 8 bases from J, the gap between germline ends came to 15 bases. CDR3 protein: CASSEAHTGGYTF. The DNA for the CDR3 is TGCGCCAGCAGCGAAGCTCATACTGGGGGCTACACCTTC.

The chain is built from TRBV7-2 and TRBJ1-6; D possibly corresponds to TRBD1 (5 bases). CDR3 length: 14 amino acids. The germline gives CDR1 SGHTA, CDR2 FQGNSA. Trimming took 3 bases from V and 9 from J, leaving 12 bases between them. The CDR3 DNA sequence: TGTGCCAGCAGCTTGGGGGGAATTGGTTCACCCCTCCACTTT. This codes for CASSLGGIGSPLHF.

The rearrangement links TRBV4-2 to TRBJ1-1; perhaps TRBD1 as D (5 bases). The CDR3 length is 15 residues. The V and J ends lost 0 bases and 4 bases respectively, with 12 bases between them. Germline assignment: CDR1 LGHNA and CDR2 YNFKEQ. CDR3 sequence (DNA): TGTGCCAGCAGCCAAGATTGGGGAGGGACCACTGAAGCTTTCTTT. It encodes CASSQDWGGTTEAFF.

This chain connects TRBV4-3 to TRBJ1-2, with D tentatively TRBD1 (5 bases). The CDR3 consists of 14 residues. Between the trimmed V and J ends, which lost 0 bases and 5 bases, there was a span of 10 bases. Germline-derived CDR1 and CDR2 are LGHNA and YSLEER. The CDR3 is CASSQDGTPYGYTF. CDR3 DNA sequence: TGCGCCAGCAGCCAAGACGGGACTCCTTATGGCTACACCTTC.

J is TRBJ1-2 and V is TRBV27, with TRBD1 matching over 7 bases. The CDR3 consists of 15 residues. V lost 2 bases and J lost 4; bases outside the gene matches: 7. Germline lookup yields CDR1 MNHEY and CDR2 SMNVEV (reference sequence). CDR3 sequence reads: CASSLDRALTYGYTF. The CDR3 nucleotides read TGTGCCAGCAGTTTAGACAGGGCCCTTACCTATGGCTACACCTTC.

The gene calls are TRBV7-9 and TRBJ2-3, with TRBD2 as a possible D gene (6 bases). CDR1 is SEHNR, CDR2 FQNEAQ, per germline (reference sequence). The CDR3 is 16 residues long. V dropped 5 bases and J dropped 2 bases, with 17 bases sitting between them. CDR3 DNA sequence: TGTGCCAGCAGCCAATACGCTAGCGTTTCCACAGATACGCAGTATTTT. This encodes CASSQYASVSTDTQYF.

The V gene is TRBV6-5, the J gene TRBJ1-2; D remains ambiguous. The V gene lost 6 bases and the J gene lost 3 bases, with 14 bases spanning the gap. CDR3 length: 14 residues. CDR1 and CDR2 (germline): MNHEY, SVGAGI. The CDR3 is CASRPEGYDYGYTF. Written as DNA, the CDR3 is TGTGCCAGCAGGCCCGAGGGTTATGACTATGGCTACACCTTC.

CDR3 in amino acids: CASSSRGPLTYEQYF. The CDR3, as DNA: TGTGCCAGCAGCTCTAGGGGGCCCTTAACCTACGAGCAGTACTTC. This chain joins TRBV7-2 and TRBJ2-7; 7 nucleotides line up with TRBD1. The germline CDR1 and CDR2 sequences are SGHTA and FQGNSA. The CDR3 sequence is 15 residues long. The trim removed 4 bases at V and 2 bases at J, leaving 8 bases unmatched.

This clone was recorded only once. The chain uses TRBV5-4 and TRBJ1-1; 8 bases fit TRBD1. The CDR3 has 15 amino acids. Germline values: CDR1 SGHNT, CDR2 YYREEE (reference sequence). V lost 6 bases, J lost 0 bases, and 7 bases stayed unmatched. The CDR3 region is CASTRTGILNTEAFF. CDR3 coding DNA: TGTGCCAGCACTCGGACAGGGATACTGAACACTGAAGCTTTCTTT.